This TCR beta chain is from a study of T cells after posttransplantation cyclophosphamide. This clone was recorded many times. This table comes from immunoSEQ multiplex PCR, and its TCRdb copy is limited to in-frame clones, with some not included. Found here are about 38,000 clones, no singletons; the ten largest cover 5.9%. This CDR3 region has 13 residues. The J segment lost 6 bases and the V segment lost 8 bases, leaving 10 bases of the junction unmatched. CDR1 SQVTM and CDR2 ANQGSEA come from the germline V gene. The sample consisted of PBMCs. This chain connects TRBV29-1 to TRBJ2-1; 7 bases match TRBD1. The receptor comes from a man aged 25 to 45 in good health and a related stem cell transplant donor. The CDR3 protein is CSSHTGVGNEQFF. For the CDR3, the DNA is TGCAGCTCCCACACAGGGGTTGGCAATGAGCAGTTCTTC.